This entry features one T cell receptor beta chain sequence. This sample is part of a study of blood T cell repertoires in COVID-19. Study as a whole: Italy, Spain and the United States were the sources of the convalescent and acute COVID-19 samples.

Authors' analysis steps: Reference gene primer amplification yielded estimated nucleated cell counts. Data came from immunoSEQ multiplex PCR; TCRdb stores just in-frame clones and leaves some out. That table furnishes V, J and clone size, whereas the DNA furnished D and trimming. The data contain about 170,000 clones, around 82% of them singletons. Losses at the gene ends were 3 bases for V and 4 bases for J; bases not matched to a gene: 8. The CDR3 has 15 residues. Germline V CDR1 and CDR2: SGHTA, FQGTGA. The TCR was taken from a woman between 45 and 60 years old in a cohort exposed to, infected with or recovered from COVID-19 (not recorded which). What was sequenced was PBMCs or T cells enriched from blood (not recorded which). This chain uses TRBV7-3 with TRBJ1-2; 7 nucleotides line up with TRBD1. The CDR3 reads CASSFAGTDIYGYTF. CDR3 sequence (DNA): TGTGCCAGCAGCTTCGCCGGGACAGACATCTATGGCTACACCTTC. Full variable domain (missing parts from reference TRBV7-3 and TRBJ1-2): GAGVSQTPSNKVTEKGKYVELRCDPISGHTALYWYRQSLGQGPEFLIYFQGTGAADDSGLPNDRFFAVRPEGSVSTLKIQRTERGDSAVYLCASSFAGTDIYGYTFGSGTRLTVV.